The 25 T cell receptor beta chains reported below all come from one sample, sequenced in a study of blood T cell repertoires in COVID-19. Here immunoSEQ multiplex PCR was the method, and the copy in TCRdb shows in-frame clones only, minus some. This sample has roughly 300,000 clones; more than 80% occur once, and the top ten carry nearly 7%. The source material was peripheral blood. These receptors all stem from a woman in her twenties or thirties with COVID-19, enrolled during active disease.

The gene calls are TRBV11-2 and TRBJ2-1, with TRBD2 matching 10 bases. The ends lost 2 bases at V and 6 bases at J; junction bases unmatched: 7. This CDR3 is built from 16 residues. Per the germline V gene, CDR1 is SGHAT and CDR2 is FQNNGV. The DNA of the CDR3 is TGTGCCAGCAGCTTACTCCTAGCGGGAGAGTTCAATGAGCAGTTCTTC. Translating it yields CASSLLLAGEFNEQFF. Together with reference TRBV11-2 and TRBJ2-1, the CDR3 gives the full variable domain: EAGVAQSPRYKIIEKRQSVAFWCNPISGHATLYWYQQILGQGPKLLIQFQNNGVVDDSQLPKDRFSAERLKGVDSTLKIQPAKLEDSAVYLCASSLLLAGEFNEQFFGPGTRLTVL.

V and J are TRBV4-1 and TRBJ2-1; D possibly corresponds to TRBD2 (6 bases). In germline, CDR1 is MGHRA, CDR2 YSYEKL. V shed 1 base and J shed 1 base, with 11 bases lying between them. The CDR3 extends over 16 amino acids. The CDR3 spells CASSQVGRRSYNEQFF. The CDR3 coding sequence is TGCGCCAGCAGCCAAGTAGGGAGGCGGTCCTACAATGAGCAGTTCTTC.

The chain combines TRBV25-1 with TRBJ1-4; D is ambiguous. This CDR3 is built from 15 residues. CDR1 MGHDK and CDR2 SYGVNS come from the germline V gene. Trimming removed 1 base at V and 3 bases at J, with 9 bases between. Here the CDR3 DNA reads TGTGCCAGCAGTGAATGGTCGGTAGCTAATGAAAAACTGTTTTTT. Its translation is CASSEWSVANEKLFF.

With respect to this clone: This sample also contains other DNA sequences that code for the same CDR3. The rearrangement links TRBV7-9 to TRBJ1-2; 8 bases fit TRBD1. CDR3 length: 14 amino acids. Trimming took 3 bases from V and 3 from J; bases not matched to a gene: 3. CDR1 is SEHNR, CDR2 FQNEAQ, per germline (reference sequence). Here the CDR3 reads CASSLNRGDYGYTF. The CDR3 coding sequence is TGTGCCAGCAGCTTGAACAGGGGGGACTATGGCTACACCTTC.

The V gene is TRBV4-1, the J gene TRBJ2-1; the D gene is possibly TRBD1 (5 bases). This CDR3 is 15 amino acids long. CDR1 and CDR2 (germline): MGHRA, YSYEKL. V dropped 0 bases and J dropped 2 bases, with 8 bases sitting between them. CDR3 in DNA: TGCGCCAGCAGCCAAGATCAGGGCCCCTACAATGAGCAGTTCTTC. It translates to CASSQDQGPYNEQFF.

This chain uses TRBV28 with TRBJ2-3; no firm D call. Trimming removed 4 bases at V and 3 bases at J, with 11 bases between. The CDR3 is 14 residues long. Germline CDR1 and CDR2: MDHEN and SYDVKM. CDR3 in amino acids: CASSSLFPTDTQYF. The CDR3 DNA reads as TGTGCCAGCAGTTCCCTCTTCCCGACAGATACGCAGTATTTT.

This chain joins TRBV19 and TRBJ2-3; 8 nucleotides match TRBD1. The V gene end was trimmed by 6 bases and the J gene end by 3 bases; junction bases not matched to a gene: 8. The CDR3 is 15 residues long. Germline CDR1 and CDR2: LNHDA and SQIVND (reference sequence). In DNA form, the CDR3 reads TGTGCCAGTAGGTCGTCCCGGACAGGGACAGATACGCAGTATTTT. Its protein is CASRSSRTGTDTQYF.

This clone was picked up a small number of times. V is TRBV2 and J is TRBJ2-7; D not certain. The CDR3 extends over 11 amino acids. Trimming pared 6 bases from V and 4 bases from J, leaving 7 bases between. Per germline, CDR1 SNHLY and CDR2 FYNNEI. The DNA for the CDR3 is TGTGCCAGCAGGCGACAATACGAGCAGTACTTC. Amino acid sequence: CASRRQYEQYF. The full variable domain, rest sourced from reference TRBV2 and TRBJ2-7, is EPEVTQTPSHQVTQMGQEVILRCVPISNHLYFYWYRQILGQKVEFLVSFYNNEISEKSEIFDDQFSVERPDGSNFTLKIRSTKLEDSAMYFCASRRQYEQYFGPGTRLTVT.

The chain links TRBV28 to TRBJ2-3, with D possibly being TRBD2 (5 bases). Germline V gene sequence: CDR1 MDHEN, CDR2 SYDVKM. Trimming took 5 bases from V and 4 from J, leaving 16 bases between them. The CDR3 is 15 residues long. Written as DNA, the CDR3 is TGTGCCAGCAGTCCTTTAAGGGAGAGGGCAGATACGCAGTATTTT. Translating gives CASSPLRERADTQYF.

V usage is TRBV7-3 and J usage is TRBJ2-2, with D possibly being TRBD2 (6 bases). Trimming pared 3 bases from V and 4 bases from J, leaving 9 bases between. The length of the CDR3 is 14 residues. Looked up from germline, CDR1 is SGHTA and CDR2 is FQGTGA. The CDR3 region is CASSFSGFTGELFF. DNA for the CDR3: TGTGCCAGCAGCTTCAGCGGGTTCACCGGGGAGCTGTTTTTT.

Turning to this clone: The identical CDR3 is also encoded by other nucleotide sequences in the sample. V usage is TRBV4-3 and J usage is TRBJ1-5, with D tentatively TRBD1 (6 bases). The V and J ends lost 0 bases and 1 base respectively, with 10 bases between them. Germline V gene lookup returns CDR1 LGHNA and CDR2 YSLEER. The CDR3 spans 16 residues. CDR3 DNA sequence: TGCGCCAGCAGCCAAGATTGGACAGACAGCAATCAGCCCCAGCATTTT. Protein: CASSQDWTDSNQPQHF.

This clone was picked up one time. The chain joins TRBV18 to TRBJ1-5, with D tentatively TRBD1 (5 bases). Germline loops: CDR1 KGHSH, CDR2 LQKENI. Trimming took off 5 bases at V and 4 bases at J, with 12 bases between the two ends. The CDR3 loop spans 14 amino acids. The CDR3 loop is CASSARQINQPQHF. CDR3 in DNA: TGTGCCAGCTCAGCTCGACAGATTAATCAGCCCCAGCATTTT.

The chain has TRBV28 and TRBJ1-5; a weak D match, TRBD1 (5 bases). CDR1 and CDR2 from the germline V gene are MDHEN and SYDVKM. The CDR3 spans 15 residues. V lost 6 bases and J lost 6, with 18 bases in between. DNA for the CDR3: TGTGCCAGCAGACACCATCAAGTGGGGCCTCAGCCCCAGCATTTT. Translation gives CASRHHQVGPQPQHF.

This clone was picked up a small number of times. V and J are TRBV27 and TRBJ1-5; D might be TRBD1 (5 bases). This CDR3 spans 15 amino acids. Germline V CDR1 and CDR2: MNHEY, SMNVEV (reference sequence). V dropped 1 base and J dropped 6 bases, with 13 bases sitting between them. The CDR3 protein is CASSLLGQGGQPQHF. The CDR3 DNA sequence: TGTGCCAGCAGTTTATTAGGGCAGGGTGGTCAGCCCCAGCATTTT.

This chain uses TRBV5-1 with TRBJ1-2; 7 bases agree with TRBD1. CDR1 SGHRS and CDR2 YFSETQ come from the germline V gene. The CDR3 sequence is 15 residues long. V was clipped by 0 bases and J by 4 bases; unmatched bases: 6. CDR3 sequence: CASSLAGQALYGYTF. The CDR3 nucleotides are TGCGCCAGCAGCTTGGCTGGACAGGCGCTCTATGGCTACACCTTC.

The rearrangement links TRBV5-6 to TRBJ2-1, with 11 positions matching TRBD2. The CDR3 runs 15 residues. J gave up 3 bases and V 4 bases, and 3 bases lay outside the gene matches. Germline V CDR1 and CDR2: SGHDT, YYEEEE. This CDR3 reads CASSLGLAVYNEQFF. CDR3 DNA: TGTGCCAGCAGCCTGGGACTAGCGGTCTACAATGAGCAGTTCTTC.

The CDR3 here is CASSVVGGTQYF. The CDR3, as DNA: TGTGCCAGTAGCGTCGTGGGAGGAACGCAGTATTTT. The V and J genes are TRBV19 and TRBJ2-3; D perhaps matches TRBD2 (6 bases). CDR1 is LNHDA, CDR2 SQIVND, per germline (reference sequence). The CDR3 spans 12 residues. The V and J ends lost 6 bases and 9 bases respectively, with 13 bases between them. The full variable domain, completed using reference TRBV19 and TRBJ2-3, is DGGITQSPKYLFRKEGQNVTLSCEQNLNHDAMYWYRQDPGQGLRLIYYSQIVNDFQKGDIAEGYSVSREKKESFPLTVTSAQKNPTAFYLCASSVVGGTQYFGPGTRLTVL.

This chain links TRBV19 with TRBJ1-1; maybe TRBD1 (6 bases). There are 15 residues in the CDR3. The ends were cut back, 6 bases at V and 0 bases at J, with 14 bases in the middle. Germline V CDR1 and CDR2: LNHDA, SQIVND (reference sequence). The CDR3 region has the DNA TGTGCCAGTAGCCCCGGGACACGGATGAACACTGAAGCTTTCTTT. It yields the protein CASSPGTRMNTEAFF.

The V call is TRBV19, the J call TRBJ1-1, with 9 bases that match TRBD1. Germline V CDR1 and CDR2: LNHDA, SQIVND (reference sequence). This CDR3 region has 16 residues. Unmatched junction bases numbered 2, after V lost 0 bases and J lost 0 bases. The CDR3 bases are TGTGCCAGTAGTATAGAGAGGGACAGGGTGAACACTGAAGCTTTCTTT. This translates into CASSIERDRVNTEAFF.

V is TRBV9 and J is TRBJ2-7, with TRBD1 as a possible D gene (5 bases). The germline gives CDR1 SGDLS, CDR2 YYNGEE. Trimming cost V 0 bases and J 7 bases, with 17 bases left between them. This CDR3 spans 15 amino acids. The CDR3 nucleotides are TGTGCCAGCAGCGTAGCTGGAGTTGGGGCTGATGAGCAGTACTTC. Its protein product is CASSVAGVGADEQYF.

The genes are TRBV2 and TRBJ2-2, with 7 bases that match TRBD2. Germline V lookup: CDR1 SNHLY, CDR2 FYNNEI. The CDR3 loop spans 15 amino acids. V shed 7 bases and J 5 bases; nucleotides not matched to a gene: 10. CDR3 sequence reads: CASIDEGGPTGELFF. The CDR3 DNA reads as TGTGCCAGCATAGATGAGGGAGGGCCGACCGGGGAGCTGTTTTTT. Variable domain in full (rest from reference TRBV2 and TRBJ2-2): EPEVTQTPSHQVTQMGQEVILRCVPISNHLYFYWYRQILGQKVEFLVSFYNNEISEKSEIFDDQFSVERPDGSNFTLKIRSTKLEDSAMYFCASIDEGGPTGELFFGEGSRLTVL.

The rearrangement links TRBV11-3 to TRBJ2-7; 8 positions agree with TRBD1. Per the germline V gene, CDR1 is SGHNT and CDR2 is YENEEA. CDR3 length: 13 residues. J gave up 5 bases and V 5 bases, and 5 bases lay outside the gene matches. The chain's CDR3 is CASSLGQGDEQYF. CDR3 nucleotides: TGTGCCAGCAGCCTAGGACAGGGCGACGAGCAGTACTTC.

The rearrangement links TRBV9 to TRBJ2-7; TRBD2 agrees at 14 bases. The CDR3 runs 15 residues. Germline V gives CDR1 SGDLS, CDR2 YYNGEE. With 0 bases clipped from V and 5 bases from J, the junction kept 1 base outside the gene matches. In DNA form, the CDR3 reads TGTGCCAGCAGCGTAGGGGGACTAGCGGGAGACGAGCAGTACTTC. Encoded protein: CASSVGGLAGDEQYF.

J is TRBJ2-7 and V is TRBV21-1; whether TRBD2, the table's D call, matches the DNA was not checked. TRBV21-1 counts as a pseudogene. The CDR3 totals 18 residues. CDR3 sequence: CASSFPAPLAGDGSEQYF. The CDR3, as DNA: TGTGCCAGCAGCTTCCCGGCCCCACTAGCGGGGGACGGAAGCGAGCAGTACTTC.

The genes are TRBV3-1 (or the pseudogene TRBV3-2) and TRBJ2-2, with 11 positions matching TRBD2. The CDR3 runs 17 residues. Germline CDR1 LGHDT, CDR2 YNNKEL (reference sequence). V lost 2 bases and J lost 2; bases outside the gene matches: 4. The CDR3 reads CASSQPSGRYNTGELFF. As DNA, the CDR3 is TGTGCCAGCAGCCAACCTAGCGGGAGGTATAACACCGGGGAGCTGTTTTTT.